Presented here are 21 T cell receptor beta chains from one specimen sequenced in a study of cytomegalovirus exposure and HLA in healthy donors. 60 Vbeta and 13 Jbeta primers were used in PCR. Assay: immunoSEQ multiplex PCR; the TCRdb copy retains only in-frame clones and omits some. Its table records about 84,000 clones. Source material: PBMCs. The receptors stem from a man aged 45-65 years in good health and CMV-seronegative.

This chain links TRBV7-2 with TRBJ2-3, with unresolved D. V was clipped by 5 bases and J by 6 bases, with 12 bases between them. Germline loops: CDR1 SGHTA, CDR2 FQGNSA. The CDR3 has 13 amino acids. Written as DNA, the CDR3 is TGTGCCAGCAGCCCCGTCCCCTCGGATACGCAGTATTTT. Translated, it gives CASSPVPSDTQYF.

The J gene is TRBJ1-2, the V gene TRBV28; D is perhaps TRBD1 (5 bases). The V end lost 2 bases, the J end lost 0 bases, and 16 bases lay between the germline ends. The CDR3 extends over 17 amino acids. CDR1 MDHEN and CDR2 SYDVKM come from the germline V gene. The CDR3 protein is CASSLVGGRKANYGYTF. In DNA, the CDR3 is TGTGCCAGCAGTTTAGTGGGGGGGAGAAAGGCTAACTATGGCTACACCTTC.

This chain links TRBV7-3 with TRBJ2-7; weak D call: TRBD1 (6 bases). Trimming stripped 4 bases from V and 5 bases from J, with 18 bases between. This CDR3 spans 15 amino acids. The germline CDR1 and CDR2 sequences are SGHTA and FQGTGA. CDR3 residues: CASSSHNRVADEQYF. For the CDR3, the DNA is TGTGCCAGCAGCTCGCATAACAGGGTGGCGGACGAGCAGTACTTC. The full variable domain, rest sourced from reference TRBV7-3 and TRBJ2-7, is GAGVSQTPSNKVTEKGKYVELRCDPISGHTALYWYRQSLGQGPEFLIYFQGTGAADDSGLPNDRFFAVRPEGSVSTLKIQRTERGDSAVYLCASSSHNRVADEQYFGPGTRLTVT.

The CDR3 nucleotides read TGTGCCAGCAGCTTAGGGGGCAGACCCAATGAGCAGTTCTTC. Protein sequence: CASSLGGRPNEQFF. V and J are TRBV7-3 and TRBJ2-1; D is perhaps TRBD1 (6 bases). With 2 bases removed from V and 6 bases from J, the gap between germline ends came to 11 bases. Germline assignment: CDR1 SGHTA and CDR2 FQGTGA. The CDR3 totals 14 residues.

Here the CDR3 reads CASSRESTVTGELFF. CDR3 DNA sequence: TGTGCCAGCAGCCGGGAATCGACAGTCACCGGGGAGCTGTTTTTT. This sequence joins TRBV4-2 and TRBJ2-2; maybe TRBD1 (5 bases). V was pared by 4 bases and J by 4 bases, with 13 bases between. The CDR3 is made up of 15 amino acids. Germline V gene sequence: CDR1 LGHNA, CDR2 YNFKEQ.

The chain employs TRBV18 and TRBJ2-3, with TRBD2 as a possible D gene (5 bases). Trimming cost V 3 bases and J 2 bases, with 9 bases left between them. Germline V gene sequence: CDR1 KGHSH, CDR2 LQKENI. The CDR3 spans 14 residues. The CDR3 loop is CASSPIAYTDTQYF. The CDR3 region has the DNA TGTGCCAGCTCACCGATAGCGTACACAGATACGCAGTATTTT.

The rearrangement links TRBV13 to TRBJ1-2; D remains ambiguous. Trimming took 6 bases from V and 6 from J, leaving 8 bases between them. The V gene's germline CDR1 is PRHDT and CDR2 FYEKMQ (reference sequence). This CDR3 comprises 11 residues. The CDR3 DNA reads as TGTGCCAGCAGGGTCTCAGATGGCTACACCTTC. It yields the protein CASRVSDGYTF.

This chain uses TRBV6-1 with TRBJ1-4; 7 nucleotides match TRBD1. V dropped 3 bases and J dropped 3; count of bases not matched to a gene: 10. In germline, CDR1 is MNHNS, CDR2 SASEGT. The CDR3 totals 17 residues. The CDR3: CASSEGKGAGSNEKLFF. Written as DNA, the CDR3 is TGTGCCAGCAGTGAGGGGAAGGGGGCAGGATCTAATGAAAAACTGTTTTTT.

V usage is TRBV6-5 and J usage is TRBJ1-4, with TRBD1 as a possible D gene (6 bases). This CDR3 contains 13 residues. The germline V and J ends were trimmed by 6 bases and 6 bases, with 11 bases remaining between them. Germline V lookup: CDR1 MNHEY, CDR2 SVGAGI. CDR3 loop: CASSQQGYEKLFF. Here the CDR3 DNA reads TGTGCCAGCAGCCAACAGGGCTATGAAAAACTGTTTTTT.

The chain uses TRBV4-1 and TRBJ2-3; no clear D gene. Germline V CDR1 and CDR2: MGHRA, YSYEKL. Trimming removed 0 bases at V and 14 bases at J, with 9 bases between. The CDR3 totals 11 residues. In DNA form, the CDR3 reads TGCGCCAGCAGCCAAGAGGCCCGCCCGTATTTT. Translation: CASSQEARPYF.

This chain uses TRBV7-3 with TRBJ2-1; D possibly corresponds to TRBD2 (6 bases). Trimming left V 2 bases short and J 0 bases short, with 8 bases between. Germline CDR1 is SGHTA and CDR2 is FQGTGA. The CDR3 is made up of 15 amino acids. CDR3 protein: CASSLAGSSYNEQFF. The CDR3 coding sequence is TGTGCCAGCAGCTTAGCGGGGAGCTCCTACAATGAGCAGTTCTTC.

The chain couples TRBV4-1 to TRBJ2-1; weak D call: TRBD2 (5 bases). The CDR3 has 18 amino acids. Trimming cost V 0 bases and J 8 bases, with 23 bases left between them. Germline V gene data show CDR1 as MGHRA and CDR2 as YSYEKL. CDR3 loop: CASSQEYPPGVSFHEQFF. The CDR3 nucleotides are TGCGCCAGCAGCCAAGAATATCCCCCCGGGGTGAGCTTCCATGAGCAGTTCTTC.

The chain has TRBV9 and TRBJ2-1; 8 bases are shared with TRBD1. Germline-derived CDR1 and CDR2 are SGDLS and YYNGEE. V dropped 4 bases and J dropped 2; count of bases not matched to a gene: 5. This CDR3 region has 15 residues. CDR3 in amino acids: CASSPRTGTYNEQFF. The CDR3 region has the DNA TGTGCCAGCAGCCCCCGGACAGGGACCTACAATGAGCAGTTCTTC.

The chain carries TRBV5-1 and TRBJ1-2; 8 bases match TRBD1. Germline loops: CDR1 SGHRS, CDR2 YFSETQ. Trimming removed 6 bases from V and 8 bases from J; junction bases left unmatched: 9. This CDR3 is built from 13 residues. CDR3 nucleotides: TGCGCCAGCAAACAGGACAGGGCCGGGGGCTACACCTTC. The encoded protein is CASKQDRAGGYTF.

Here the CDR3 DNA reads TGCGCCAGCAGCGCCGGGACAGGCTATAACTATGGCTACACCTTC. Translated: CASSAGTGYNYGYTF. This chain joins TRBV4-1 and TRBJ1-2; 8 nucleotides agree with TRBD1. V was pared by 5 bases and J by 1 base, with 6 bases of the junction left unmatched. CDR1 and CDR2 from the germline V gene are MGHRA and YSYEKL. The CDR3 has 15 residues.

V is TRBV5-6 and J is TRBJ1-3; 7 positions match TRBD1. V was clipped by 0 bases and J by 1 base; unmatched bases: 4. Germline CDR1 is SGHDT and CDR2 is YYEEEE. The CDR3 is 16 residues long. CDR3 nucleotide sequence: TGTGCCAGCAGCTTGGAAGGGGGCGGTTCTGGAAACACCATATATTTT. Its translation is CASSLEGGGSGNTIYF.

V is TRBV6-5 and J is TRBJ2-7; possibly TRBD2 for D (5 bases). Germline V CDR1 and CDR2: MNHEY, SVGAGI. The CDR3 contains 15 residues. V lost 0 bases and J lost 2, with 11 bases in between. The CDR3 DNA sequence: TGTGCCAGCAGTTACTCATATACCGGGACCTACGAGCAGTACTTC. Amino acids: CASSYSYTGTYEQYF.

The CDR3 protein is CASSLGQYEQYF. DNA for the CDR3: TGTGCCAGCAGCTTGGGGCAGTACGAGCAGTACTTC. The chain couples TRBV5-4 to TRBJ2-7, with unresolved D. Deletions cut 0 bases from V and 4 bases from J, with 5 bases between. The CDR3 totals 12 residues. Germline assignment: CDR1 SGHNT and CDR2 YYREEE (reference sequence).

This rearrangement joins TRBV7-3 to TRBJ2-3, with 8 bases that match TRBD2. The germline CDR1 and CDR2 sequences are SGHTA and FQGTGA. This CDR3 is built from 15 residues. The ends lost 3 bases at V and 4 bases at J; junction bases unmatched: 6. This chain's CDR3 is CASSFRGGLPDTQYF. The DNA for the CDR3 is TGTGCCAGCAGCTTCCGGGGGGGCCTACCAGATACGCAGTATTTT.

In DNA form, the CDR3 reads TGCGCCAGCAGCCAAGGAAGGAGGCGCGGCGGGGGGTCCACAGATACGCAGTATTTT. Translating it yields CASSQGRRRGGGSTDTQYF. The chain is built from TRBV4-1 and TRBJ2-3; 8 bases agree with TRBD2. This CDR3 is built from 19 residues. Trimming at V came to 1 base and at J to 2 bases, leaving 14 bases not matched to a gene. Germline CDR1 is MGHRA and CDR2 is YSYEKL.

V usage is TRBV29-1 and J usage is TRBJ2-1, with 8 positions matching TRBD2. The CDR3 extends over 15 amino acids. Trimming at V came to 7 bases and at J to 5 bases, leaving 13 bases not matched to a gene. Germline-derived CDR1 and CDR2 are SQVTM and ANQGSEA. CDR3 residues: CSAGGGLRANNEQFF. The CDR3 bases are TGCAGCGCCGGGGGGGGGCTAAGGGCCAACAATGAGCAGTTCTTC.